The source of this T cell receptor beta chain is a study of cytomegalovirus exposure and HLA in healthy donors. At the level of the study: Previous work identified some 120 million unique TCR beta sequences from roughly 180 million T cells. Study observations and caveats: It was likely that a cluster of highly shared sequence variants was a sequencing artifact. Certain indistinguishable V segments, among them TRBV6-2 and TRBV6-3, were excluded.

V shed 4 bases and J 4 bases; nucleotides not matched to a gene: 13. CDR1 is SGHDT, CDR2 YYEEEE, per germline. This CDR3 is 17 amino acids long. This clone was seen just once. Its antigen is unidentified. Primers for the PCR totalled 60 Vbeta and 13 Jbeta. Measured with immunoSEQ multiplex PCR; TCRdb has only the in-frame clones, and not every one. The sample yields some 120,000 clones, around 74% seen once. Specimen: PBMCs. The clonotype comes from a man aged 35 to 55 in good health and CMV-seropositive. This rearrangement joins TRBV5-6 to TRBJ2-2; 7 bases are a match to TRBD1. This CDR3 is CASSGGPGQRVTGELFF. The CDR3, as DNA: TGTGCCAGCAGCGGGGGACCGGGACAGAGGGTCACCGGGGAGCTGTTTTTT.